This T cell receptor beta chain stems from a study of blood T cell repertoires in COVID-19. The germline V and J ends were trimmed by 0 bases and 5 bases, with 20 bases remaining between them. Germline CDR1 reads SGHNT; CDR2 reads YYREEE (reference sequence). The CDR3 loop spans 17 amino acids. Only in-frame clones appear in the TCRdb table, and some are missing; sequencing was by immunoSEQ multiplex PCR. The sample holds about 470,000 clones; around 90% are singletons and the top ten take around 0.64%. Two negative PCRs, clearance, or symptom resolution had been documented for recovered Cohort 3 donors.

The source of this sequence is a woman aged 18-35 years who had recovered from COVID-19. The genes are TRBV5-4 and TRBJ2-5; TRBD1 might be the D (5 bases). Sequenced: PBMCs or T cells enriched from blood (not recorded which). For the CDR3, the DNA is TGTGCCAGCAGCTTGGTAGGGCGAAGGGGCGGACGGGAGACCCAGTACTTC. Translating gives CASSLVGRRGGRETQYF.